This TCR beta chain comes out of a study of blood T cell repertoires in COVID-19. Study-level background: Material from acute and convalescent COVID-19 was sourced from the United States, Italy and Spain.

Per the study methods: For nucleated cells, counts were estimated from reference gene primer amplification. Repertoires were generated with immunoSEQ multiplex PCR, while TCRdb's copy carries only in-frame clones and drops some. V and J calls and clone size are those listed in that table; D and trimming were worked out from the DNA. The sample shows tens of thousands of clones, about 90% of them seen only once. V was trimmed by 0 bases and J by 1 base, leaving 7 bases between them. Germline V CDR1 and CDR2: SGDLS, YYNGEE. There are 15 residues in the CDR3. The TCR comes from a man aged 50-60 years with active COVID-19. The sample consisted of peripheral blood. J is TRBJ1-4 and V is TRBV9; D gene unclear. CDR3 residues: CASSVGGGTNEKLFF. CDR3 nucleotides: TGTGCCAGCAGCGTAGGAGGCGGAACTAATGAAAAACTGTTTTTT.